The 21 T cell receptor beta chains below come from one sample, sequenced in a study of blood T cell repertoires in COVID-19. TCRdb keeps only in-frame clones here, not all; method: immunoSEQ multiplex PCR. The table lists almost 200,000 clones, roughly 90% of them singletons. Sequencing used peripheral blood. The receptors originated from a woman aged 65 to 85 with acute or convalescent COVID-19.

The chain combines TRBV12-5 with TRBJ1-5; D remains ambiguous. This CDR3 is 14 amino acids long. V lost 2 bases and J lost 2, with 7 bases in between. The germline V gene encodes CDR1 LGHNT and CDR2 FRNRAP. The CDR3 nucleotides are TGTGCTAGTGGTTTGAACGGGGGCAATCAGCCCCAGCATTTT. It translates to CASGLNGGNQPQHF.

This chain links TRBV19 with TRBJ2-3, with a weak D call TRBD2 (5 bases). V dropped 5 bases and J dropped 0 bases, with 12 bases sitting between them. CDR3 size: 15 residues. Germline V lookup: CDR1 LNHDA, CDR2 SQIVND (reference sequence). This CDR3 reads CASSSLASSTDTQYF. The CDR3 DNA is TGTGCCAGTAGTTCGTTAGCGTCTAGCACAGATACGCAGTATTTT.

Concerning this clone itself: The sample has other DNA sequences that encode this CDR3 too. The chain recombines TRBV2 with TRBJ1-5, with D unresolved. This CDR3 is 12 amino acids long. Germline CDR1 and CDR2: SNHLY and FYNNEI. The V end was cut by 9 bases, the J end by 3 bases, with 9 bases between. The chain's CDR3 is CASRRDNQPQHF. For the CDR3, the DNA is TGTGCCAGTCGACGGGACAATCAGCCCCAGCATTTT. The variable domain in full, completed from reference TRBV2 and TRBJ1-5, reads EPEVTQTPSHQVTQMGQEVILRCVPISNHLYFYWYRQILGQKVEFLVSFYNNEISEKSEIFDDQFSVERPDGSNFTLKIRSTKLEDSAMYFCASRRDNQPQHFGDGTRLSIL.

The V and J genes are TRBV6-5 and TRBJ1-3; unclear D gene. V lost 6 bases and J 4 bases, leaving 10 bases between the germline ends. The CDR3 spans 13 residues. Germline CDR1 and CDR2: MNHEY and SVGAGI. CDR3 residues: CASRINMGNTIYF. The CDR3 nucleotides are TGTGCCAGCAGAATTAACATGGGAAACACCATATATTTT.

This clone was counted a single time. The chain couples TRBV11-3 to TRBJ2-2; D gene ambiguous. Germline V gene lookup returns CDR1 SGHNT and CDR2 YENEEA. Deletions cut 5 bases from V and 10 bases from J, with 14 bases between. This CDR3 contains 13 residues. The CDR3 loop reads CASSRGYLEELFF. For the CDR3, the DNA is TGTGCCAGCAGCCGCGGATACCTGGAGGAGCTGTTTTTT.

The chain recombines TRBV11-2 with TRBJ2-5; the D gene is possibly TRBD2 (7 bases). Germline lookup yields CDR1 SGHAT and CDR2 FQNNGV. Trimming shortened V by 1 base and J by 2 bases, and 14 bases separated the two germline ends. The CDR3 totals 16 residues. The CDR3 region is CASSLVVRGQQETQYF. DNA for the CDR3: TGTGCCAGCAGCTTAGTAGTGCGGGGGCAGCAAGAGACCCAGTACTTC.

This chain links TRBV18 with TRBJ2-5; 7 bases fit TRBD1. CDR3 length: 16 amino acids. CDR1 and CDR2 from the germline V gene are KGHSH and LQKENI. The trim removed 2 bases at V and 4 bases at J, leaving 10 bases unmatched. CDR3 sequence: CASSPKRSNRGETQYF. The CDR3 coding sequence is TGTGCCAGCTCACCAAAAAGAAGTAACAGGGGAGAGACCCAGTACTTC.

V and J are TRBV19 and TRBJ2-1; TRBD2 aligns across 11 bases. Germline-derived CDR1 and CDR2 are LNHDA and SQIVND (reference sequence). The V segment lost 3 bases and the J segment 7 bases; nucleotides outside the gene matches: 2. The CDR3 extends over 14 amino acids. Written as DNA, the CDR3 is TGTGCCAGTAGTATCCGGACTAGCGGGAATGAGCAGTTCTTC. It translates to CASSIRTSGNEQFF.

CDR3 in DNA: TGTGCCAGCAGCTCATCCCGGGACAATGAGCAGTTCTTC. It encodes CASSSSRDNEQFF. The rearrangement joins TRBV7-2 to TRBJ2-1; D unclear. Trimming took 4 bases from V and 5 from J, leaving 9 bases between them. Germline V CDR1 and CDR2: SGHTA, FQGNSA. This CDR3 spans 13 amino acids.

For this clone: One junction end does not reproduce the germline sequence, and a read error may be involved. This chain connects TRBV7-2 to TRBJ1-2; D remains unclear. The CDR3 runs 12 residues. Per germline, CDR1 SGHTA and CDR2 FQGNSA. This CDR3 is CASSSDGLWCAF. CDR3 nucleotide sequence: TGTGCCAGCAGCTCCGACGGACTATGGTGCGCCTTC.

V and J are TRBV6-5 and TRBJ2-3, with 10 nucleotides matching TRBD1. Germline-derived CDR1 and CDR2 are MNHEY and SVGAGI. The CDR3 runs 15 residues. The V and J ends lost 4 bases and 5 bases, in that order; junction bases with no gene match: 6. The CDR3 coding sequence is TGTGCCAGCAGTTCCCCGGGACAGGGGTTAGATACGCAGTATTTT. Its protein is CASSSPGQGLDTQYF.

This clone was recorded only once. DNA of the CDR3: TGCGCCAGCAGCCAAGAGATGCGGCTCAGCGGTGAGCAGTTCTTC. Its translation is CASSQEMRLSGEQFF. This chain joins TRBV4-3 and TRBJ2-1; D may be TRBD2 (5 bases). This CDR3 spans 15 amino acids. Germline-derived CDR1 and CDR2 are LGHNA and YSLEER. Trimming removed 0 bases from V and 9 bases from J, with 15 bases in between.

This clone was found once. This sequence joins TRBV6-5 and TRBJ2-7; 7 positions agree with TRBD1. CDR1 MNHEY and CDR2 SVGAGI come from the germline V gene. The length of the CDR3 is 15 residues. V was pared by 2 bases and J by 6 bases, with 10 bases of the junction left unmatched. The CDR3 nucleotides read TGTGCCAGCAGTTACACACAGACAGGGCCAGGCGAGCAGTACTTC. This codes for CASSYTQTGPGEQYF.

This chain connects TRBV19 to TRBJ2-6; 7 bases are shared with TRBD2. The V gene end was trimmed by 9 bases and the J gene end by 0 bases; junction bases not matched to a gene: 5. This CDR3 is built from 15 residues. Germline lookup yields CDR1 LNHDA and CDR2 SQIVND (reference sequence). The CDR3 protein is CASRDYSSGANVLTF. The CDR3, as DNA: TGTGCCAGCCGGGACTACAGCTCTGGGGCCAACGTCCTGACTTTC.

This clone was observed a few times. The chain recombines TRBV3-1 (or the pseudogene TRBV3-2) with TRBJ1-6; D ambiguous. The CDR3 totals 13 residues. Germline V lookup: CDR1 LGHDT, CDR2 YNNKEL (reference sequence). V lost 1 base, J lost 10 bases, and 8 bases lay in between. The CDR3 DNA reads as TGTGCCAGCAGCCAAGTCCAGGTCTCACCCCTCCACTTT. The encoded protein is CASSQVQVSPLHF.

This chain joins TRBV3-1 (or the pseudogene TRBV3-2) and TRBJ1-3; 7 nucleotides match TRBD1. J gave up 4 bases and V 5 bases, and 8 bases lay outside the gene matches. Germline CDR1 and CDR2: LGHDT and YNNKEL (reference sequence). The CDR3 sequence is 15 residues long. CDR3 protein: CASSYAATGGNTIYF. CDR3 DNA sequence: TGTGCCAGCAGCTATGCTGCGACAGGGGGAAACACCATATATTTT.

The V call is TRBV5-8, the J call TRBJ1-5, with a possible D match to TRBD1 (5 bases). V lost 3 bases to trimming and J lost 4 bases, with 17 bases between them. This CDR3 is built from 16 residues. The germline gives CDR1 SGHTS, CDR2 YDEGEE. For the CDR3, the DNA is TGTGCCAGCAGCTGGGGCGGAGTTAGACCGAATCAGCCCCAGCATTTT. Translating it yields CASSWGGVRPNQPQHF.

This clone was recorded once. The chain's CDR3 is CATSREGGQDGGYTF. CDR3 nucleotide sequence: TGTGCCACCAGCAGAGAGGGGGGACAGGATGGTGGCTACACCTTC. This chain uses TRBV15 with TRBJ1-2; TRBD1 matches 8 bases. V dropped 0 bases and J dropped 7; count of bases not matched to a gene: 7. The CDR3 extends over 15 amino acids. Germline lookup yields CDR1 LNHNV and CDR2 YYDKDF (reference sequence).

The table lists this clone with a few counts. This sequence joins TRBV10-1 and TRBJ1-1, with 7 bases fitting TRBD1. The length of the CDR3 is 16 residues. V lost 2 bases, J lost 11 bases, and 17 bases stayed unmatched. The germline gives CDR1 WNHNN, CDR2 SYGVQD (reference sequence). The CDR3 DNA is TGCGCCAGCAGTGAGGGAATTCTGACAGGGCGATTTGATGCTTTCTTT. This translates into CASSEGILTGRFDAFF.

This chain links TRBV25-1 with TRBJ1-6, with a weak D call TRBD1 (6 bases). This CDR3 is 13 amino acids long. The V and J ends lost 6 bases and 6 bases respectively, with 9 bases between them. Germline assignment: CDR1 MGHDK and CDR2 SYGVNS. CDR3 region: CASSGTRNSPLHF. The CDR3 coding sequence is TGTGCCAGCAGCGGGACACGTAATTCACCCCTCCACTTT.

In DNA, the CDR3 is TGCGCCAGCAGCTTGGGACAGACAAACTATAACTATGGCTACACCTTC. Encoded protein: CASSLGQTNYNYGYTF. This chain connects TRBV5-1 to TRBJ1-2; perhaps TRBD1 as D (5 bases). Germline lookup yields CDR1 SGHRS and CDR2 YFSETQ. V was cut by 0 bases and J by 1 base, with 13 bases left in between. The CDR3 length is 16 residues.